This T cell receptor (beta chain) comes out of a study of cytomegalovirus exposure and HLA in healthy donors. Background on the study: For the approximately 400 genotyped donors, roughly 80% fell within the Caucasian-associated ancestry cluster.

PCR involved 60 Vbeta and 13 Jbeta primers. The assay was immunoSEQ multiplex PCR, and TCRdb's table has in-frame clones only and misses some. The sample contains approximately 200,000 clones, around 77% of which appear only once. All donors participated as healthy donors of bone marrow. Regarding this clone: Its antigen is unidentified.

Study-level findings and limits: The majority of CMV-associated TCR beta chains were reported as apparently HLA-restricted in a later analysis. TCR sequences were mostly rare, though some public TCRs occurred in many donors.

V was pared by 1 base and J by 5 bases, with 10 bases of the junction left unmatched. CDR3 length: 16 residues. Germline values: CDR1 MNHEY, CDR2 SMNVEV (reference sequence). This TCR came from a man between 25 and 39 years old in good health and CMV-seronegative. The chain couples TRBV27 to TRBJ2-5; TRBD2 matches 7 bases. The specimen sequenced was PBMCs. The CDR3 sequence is CASSLFFAGVYETQYF. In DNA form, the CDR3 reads TGTGCCAGCAGTTTATTTTTCGCGGGAGTTTATGAGACCCAGTACTTC.